This T cell receptor (beta chain) stems from a study of Ad26.COV2.S vaccination and SARS-CoV-2 variants. Looking at the study overall: Participant was drawn from the COV1001 Ad26.COV2.S trial arm.

Using immunoSEQ multiplex PCR, the repertoire was profiled, and TCRdb retains in-frame clones only, with some absent. The data show approximately 350,000 clones, about 83% seen once. This CDR3 comprises 10 residues. V lost 6 bases to trimming and J lost 14 bases, with 11 bases between them. Germline V gene sequence: CDR1 MNHEY, CDR2 SVGEGT. This clone was observed a single time. Its antigen is not known. The study, taken as a whole, reports: CD8+ and CD4+ T cells specific for spike reportedly responded with substantial breadth after vaccination. Vaccine and placebo recipients had comparable breadth of non-spike TCRs.

Treatment denoted: about 20 received Ad26.COV2.S at low or high dose, single or two shots; a few received placebo; per-sample allocation not given. Repertoires come from day 63 after the first vaccine or placebo injection. The study used a vaccine consisting of an Ad26 vector that expressed Wuhan-strain SARS-CoV-2 spike. The material sequenced was peripheral blood, taken in a trial of Ad26.COV2.S vaccine versus placebo. This TCR derives from a person between 18 and 65 years old who received the Ad26.COV2.S COVID-19 vaccine or a placebo. The chain uses TRBV6-2 or TRBV6-3 and TRBJ1-3; D is perhaps TRBD1 (6 bases). The DNA of the CDR3 is TGTGCCAGCAGCGACAGGTCGTTATATTTT. Protein sequence: CASSDRSLYF.